This T cell receptor (beta chain) stems from a study of identical twins. TCRdb reanalysed the 5' RACE reads using MiXCR and keeps one entry per CDR3 protein. In the table there are 400,000 to 500,000 distinct CDR3 sequences, under 20% of which are singletons. Sequencing used naive T cells sorted from blood. This TCR was recovered from a man aged 50-59 years in good health.

CDR3 amino acids: CASSQDRAVSYEQYF. CDR3 sequence (DNA): TGTGCCAGCAGCCAAGATCGAGCGGTCTCCTACGAGCAGTACTTC. The chain uses TRBV4-2 and TRBJ2-7; tentatively, D is TRBD2 (5 bases). V was pared by 0 bases and J by 0 bases, with 9 bases between. The CDR3 loop spans 15 amino acids. Germline lookup yields CDR1 LGHNA and CDR2 YNFKEQ.